This T cell receptor (beta chain) stems from a study of T cell responses to AZD1222 COVID-19 vaccine. TCRdb's table, derived via immunoSEQ multiplex PCR, lists solely in-frame clones and lacks some. The repertoire holds 150,000 to 200,000 clones, with 70% to 90% as singletons. With 3 bases removed from V and 10 bases from J, the gap between germline ends came to 13 bases. The length of the CDR3 is 14 residues. Germline-derived CDR1 and CDR2 are SGHTA and FQGNSA. Notes on this clone: No antigen is known for it.

General study results and limits: Only a handful of AZD1222 recipients were seropositive at baseline. Unmutated variant regions reportedly attract nearly half of all spike-specific TCRs. Repertoire sampling occurred only after the peak T cell response.

The rearrangement links TRBV7-2 to TRBJ1-6; possible D gene TRBD1, 6 bases. The material was peripheral blood, obtained on day 0 of AZD1222 vaccination. This TCR was sampled from an adult in good health. The CDR3 DNA follows: TGTGCCAGCAGCTTGGACAGCAAAGGGTCACCCCTCCACTTT. Its protein product is CASSLDSKGSPLHF.